These 18 T cell receptor beta chains came from one sample sequenced in a study of cytomegalovirus exposure and HLA in healthy donors. Researchers ran the PCR with 60 Vbeta and 13 Jbeta primers. TCRdb keeps only in-frame clones here, not all; method: immunoSEQ multiplex PCR. The sample has under 200,000 clones, roughly 80% seen once. Sequencing was carried out using PBMCs. The receptors were sampled from a woman younger than 35 in good health and CMV-seronegative.

About this clone itself: The same CDR3 arises from other DNA sequences in this sample as well. The J gene is TRBJ1-3, the V gene TRBV6-1, with 7 nucleotides matching TRBD1. CDR1 is MNHNS and CDR2 is SASEGT in the germline V gene. J was trimmed by 4 bases and V by 9 bases; bases with no gene match: 6. CDR3 size: 13 residues. In nucleotides, the CDR3 is TGTGCCAGTCGACAGGGTTCCGGAAACACCATATATTTT. It specifies CASRQGSGNTIYF.

The gene calls are TRBV6-6 and TRBJ2-1, with 14 bases matching TRBD2. The CDR3 is 16 residues long. The germline gives CDR1 MNHNY, CDR2 SVGAGI (reference sequence). J lost 8 bases, V lost 0 bases, and 3 bases had no gene match. The CDR3 protein is CASSYSGTSGRDEQFF. The CDR3 DNA reads as TGTGCCAGCAGTTACTCGGGGACTAGCGGGAGAGATGAGCAGTTCTTC.

The gene calls are TRBV14 and TRBJ2-1; 7 bases are a match to TRBD1. Germline V lookup: CDR1 SGHDN, CDR2 FVKESK. This CDR3 comprises 22 residues. Germline trimming cut 1 base from V and 0 bases from J; bases unmatched to any gene: 21. The CDR3 sequence: CASSQGDPTGLRYFSSYNEQFF. The CDR3 DNA follows: TGTGCCAGCAGCCAAGGCGATCCGACAGGGCTCCGATACTTTAGCTCCTACAATGAGCAGTTCTTC.

CDR3 DNA sequence: TGTGCCAGCTCACCAACCGGGGAGCGGGAGACCCAGTACTTC. Translation: CASSPTGERETQYF. The chain carries TRBV18 and TRBJ2-5; possible D gene TRBD2, 5 bases. Germline V gene data show CDR1 as KGHSH and CDR2 as LQKENI. The CDR3 sequence is 14 residues long. V lost 2 bases and J 5 bases, leaving 12 bases between the germline ends.

As regards this clone: An end of the junction does not agree with germline; a read error may underlie this. This sample also contains other DNA sequences that code for the same CDR3. The chain links TRBV5-1 to TRBJ1-5; perhaps TRBD1 as D (6 bases). The germline CDR1 and CDR2 sequences are SGHRS and YFSETQ. CDR3 size: 14 residues. The CDR3 is CASSLQGNNQPQHF. The CDR3 coding sequence is TGTGCCAGCAGCCTACAGGGTAACAATCAGCCCCAGCATTTT.

This clone was counted a few times. A read error may account for a junction end that differs from germline. The chain is built from TRBV6-6 and TRBJ2-7, with TRBD2 matching 9 bases. CDR1 and CDR2 from the germline V gene are MNHNY and SVGAGI (reference sequence). The CDR3 is 10 residues long. The CDR3 region has the DNA TGTGCCAGCGGCAAGCGGGAGGTTCACTTC. It specifies CASGKREVHF.

The rearrangement uses TRBV19 and TRBJ1-2, with 11 bases lining up with TRBD1. CDR3 length: 16 residues. The V and J ends lost 2 bases and 7 bases, in that order; junction bases with no gene match: 9. Germline V gene lookup returns CDR1 LNHDA and CDR2 SQIVND (reference sequence). CDR3: CASSILRGQGAPGYTF. Here the CDR3 DNA reads TGTGCCAGTAGTATACTTAGAGGACAGGGGGCGCCTGGCTACACCTTC.

The J gene is TRBJ1-1, the V gene TRBV19; possibly TRBD1 for D (6 bases). V was pared by 6 bases and J by 3 bases, with 14 bases between. The CDR3 runs to 14 residues. Looked up from germline, CDR1 is LNHDA and CDR2 is SQIVND (reference sequence). Here the CDR3 reads CASRKQGRDTEAFF. In nucleotides, the CDR3 is TGTGCCAGTAGGAAACAGGGTCGGGACACTGAAGCTTTCTTT.

The chain employs TRBV4-2 and TRBJ2-7; TRBD2 agrees at 7 bases. The CDR3 length is 15 residues. Germline-derived CDR1 and CDR2 are LGHNA and YNFKEQ. J was trimmed by 3 bases and V by 0 bases; bases with no gene match: 5. The CDR3 here is CASSQDPGGNYEQYF. As DNA, the CDR3 is TGTGCCAGCAGCCAAGATCCGGGAGGAAACTACGAGCAGTACTTC.

CDR3 nucleotide sequence: TGCGCCAGCAGCTCCGGACTAGGAGGGGACAATGAGCAGTTCTTC. This sequence encodes CASSSGLGGDNEQFF. The chain is built from TRBV5-1 and TRBJ2-1; TRBD2 matches 7 bases. The CDR3 is made up of 15 amino acids. Germline values: CDR1 SGHRS, CDR2 YFSETQ. The V gene end was trimmed by 3 bases and the J gene end by 5 bases; junction bases not matched to a gene: 8.

This rearrangement joins TRBV7-2 to TRBJ2-7; 9 bases fit TRBD1. J lost 6 bases, V lost 7 bases, and 10 bases had no gene match. This CDR3 region has 14 residues. Germline V CDR1 and CDR2: SGHTA, FQGNSA. CDR3 sequence reads: CASMLRDRAGEQYF. The DNA for the CDR3 is TGTGCCAGCATGCTCCGGGACAGGGCGGGCGAGCAGTACTTC.

This clone has only one observation. J is TRBJ1-2 and V is TRBV28; D might be TRBD1 (6 bases). V was cut by 6 bases and J by 8 bases, with 16 bases left in between. The CDR3 has 13 residues. Germline CDR1 reads MDHEN; CDR2 reads SYDVKM. CDR3 nucleotides: TGTGCCAGCAGCCGGACACAGGGTACGGGCTACACCTTC. As protein: CASSRTQGTGYTF.

In this sample, this clone turned up once. The J gene is TRBJ1-3, the V gene TRBV5-6; TRBD1 matches 8 bases. V was pared by 2 bases and J by 3 bases, with 4 bases of the junction left unmatched. There are 15 residues in the CDR3. CDR1 is SGHDT and CDR2 is YYEEEE in the germline V gene. The chain's CDR3 is CASSFGDRLGNTIYF. Here the CDR3 DNA reads TGTGCCAGCAGCTTCGGGGACAGGCTTGGAAACACCATATATTTT.

This chain links TRBV6-6 with TRBJ2-1; tentatively, D is TRBD1 (5 bases). Germline CDR1 and CDR2: MNHNY and SVGAGI (reference sequence). The CDR3 extends over 13 amino acids. The V gene lost 6 bases and the J gene lost 9 bases, with 15 bases spanning the gap. CDR3 sequence reads: CASRPDARGEQFF. In DNA, the CDR3 is TGTGCCAGCAGACCGGACGCAAGGGGTGAGCAGTTCTTC.

The V gene is TRBV10-3, the J gene TRBJ2-7, with 11 nucleotides matching TRBD2. The CDR3 sequence is 15 residues long. The J segment lost 2 bases and the V segment lost 6 bases, leaving 6 bases of the junction unmatched. Germline-derived CDR1 and CDR2 are ENHRY and SYGVKD. CDR3 nucleotide sequence: TGTGCCATCAGGGCACTAGCGGGAGACGCCTACGAGCAGTACTTC. Its protein is CAIRALAGDAYEQYF.

The count of this clone is one. V gene TRBV29-1 combines with J gene TRBJ1-1; D gene ambiguous. V lost 3 bases, J lost 5 bases, and 7 bases lay in between. The germline CDR1 and CDR2 sequences are SQVTM and ANQGSEA. The CDR3 spans 11 residues. The CDR3: CSVDGLTEAFF. In DNA, the CDR3 is TGCAGCGTTGATGGCCTTACTGAAGCTTTCTTT. Drawing the rest from reference TRBV29-1 and TRBJ1-1, the complete variable domain is SAVISQKPSRDICQRGTSLTIQCQVDSQVTMMFWYRQQPGQSLTLIATANQGSEATYESGFVIDKFPISRPNLTFSTLTVSNMSPEDSSIYLCSVDGLTEAFFGQGTRLTVV.

V usage is TRBV9 and J usage is TRBJ2-2; 12 bases align to TRBD2. The V segment lost 0 bases and the J segment 4 bases; nucleotides outside the gene matches: 13. The V gene's germline CDR1 is SGDLS and CDR2 YYNGEE. The CDR3 totals 20 residues. In nucleotides, the CDR3 is TGTGCCAGCAGCGTAGGCGCTAGCGGGAGGGCCCTCTCGGGCACCGGGGAGCTGTTTTTT. It specifies CASSVGASGRALSGTGELFF.

This clone has a single count. The chain uses TRBV6-1 and TRBJ2-1; the match to TRBD2 covers 11 bases. Germline-derived CDR1 and CDR2 are MNHNS and SASEGT. CDR3 length: 15 amino acids. V lost 9 bases to trimming and J lost 7 bases; unmatched junction nucleotides: 11. The CDR3 DNA reads TGTGCCAGTGACCTAGCGGGAGGAGCCGGTAATGAGCAGTTCTTC. The encoded protein is CASDLAGGAGNEQFF.